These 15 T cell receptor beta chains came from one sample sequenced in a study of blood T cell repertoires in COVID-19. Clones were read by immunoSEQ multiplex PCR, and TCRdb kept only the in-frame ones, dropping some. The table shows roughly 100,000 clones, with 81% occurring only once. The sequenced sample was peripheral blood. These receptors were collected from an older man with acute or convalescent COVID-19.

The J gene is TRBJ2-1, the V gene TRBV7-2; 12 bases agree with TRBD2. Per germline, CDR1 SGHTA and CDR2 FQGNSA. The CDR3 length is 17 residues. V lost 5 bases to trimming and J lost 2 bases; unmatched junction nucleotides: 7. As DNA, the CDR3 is TGTGCCAGCAGCCTAAGGACTAGCGGGATAACCTACAATGAGCAGTTCTTC. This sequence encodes CASSLRTSGITYNEQFF.

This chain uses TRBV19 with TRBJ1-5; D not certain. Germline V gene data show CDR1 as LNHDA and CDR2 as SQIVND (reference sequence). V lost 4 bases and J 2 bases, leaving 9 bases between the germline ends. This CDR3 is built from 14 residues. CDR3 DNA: TGTGCCAGTAGTAACGGGTTCGGCAATCAGCCCCAGCATTTT. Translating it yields CASSNGFGNQPQHF.

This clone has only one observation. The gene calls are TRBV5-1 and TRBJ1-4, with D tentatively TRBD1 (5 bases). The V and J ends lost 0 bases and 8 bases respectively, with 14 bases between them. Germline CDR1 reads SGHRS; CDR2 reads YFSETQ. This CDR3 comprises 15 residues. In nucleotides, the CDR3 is TGCGCCAGCAGCTTGGCCGGGCAGGGCGGCGAAAAACTGTTTTTT. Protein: CASSLAGQGGEKLFF.

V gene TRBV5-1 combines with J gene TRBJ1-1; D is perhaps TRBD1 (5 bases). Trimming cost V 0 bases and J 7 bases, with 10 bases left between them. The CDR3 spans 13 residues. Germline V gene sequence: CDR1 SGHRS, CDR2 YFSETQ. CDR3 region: CASSLGLGGEAFF. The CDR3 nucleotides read TGCGCCAGCAGCTTGGGTCTGGGGGGTGAAGCTTTCTTT.

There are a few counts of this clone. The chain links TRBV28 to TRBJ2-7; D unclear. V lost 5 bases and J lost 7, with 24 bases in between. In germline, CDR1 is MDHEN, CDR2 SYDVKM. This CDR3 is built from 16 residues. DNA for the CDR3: TGTGCCAGCAGTACCACTTCGGTTAGCCAGATGCGGGAGCAGTACTTC. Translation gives CASSTTSVSQMREQYF.

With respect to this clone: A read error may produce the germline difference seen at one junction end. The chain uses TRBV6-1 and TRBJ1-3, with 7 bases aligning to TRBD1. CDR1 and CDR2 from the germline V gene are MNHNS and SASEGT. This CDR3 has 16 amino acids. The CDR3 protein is CASREDRASGRNTIYF. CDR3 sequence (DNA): TGTGCCAGCAGGGAAGACAGGGCGTCAGGAAGAAACACCATATATTTT.

CDR3 DNA sequence: TGTGCCTGGAGTAGGGGGAAATACGAGCAGTACTTC. This sequence encodes CAWSRGKYEQYF. This chain connects TRBV30 to TRBJ2-7; possibly TRBD1 for D (6 bases). The length of the CDR3 is 12 residues. V was pared by 2 bases and J by 4 bases, with 9 bases between. Germline-derived CDR1 and CDR2 are GTSNPN and SVGIG (reference sequence). The whole variable domain, filled in from reference TRBV30 and TRBJ2-7, reads SQTIHQWPATLVQPVGSPLSLECTVEGTSNPNLYWYRQAAGRGLQLLFYSVGIGQISSEVPQNLSASRPQDRQFILSSKKLLLSDSGFYLCAWSRGKYEQYFGPGTRLTVT.

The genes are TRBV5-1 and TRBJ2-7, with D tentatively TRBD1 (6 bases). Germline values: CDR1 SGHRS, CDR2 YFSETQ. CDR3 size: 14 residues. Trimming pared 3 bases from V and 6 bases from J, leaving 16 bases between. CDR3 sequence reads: CASSSQPTGPEQYF. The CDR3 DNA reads TGCGCCAGCAGCTCACAACCGACAGGCCCCGAGCAGTACTTC.

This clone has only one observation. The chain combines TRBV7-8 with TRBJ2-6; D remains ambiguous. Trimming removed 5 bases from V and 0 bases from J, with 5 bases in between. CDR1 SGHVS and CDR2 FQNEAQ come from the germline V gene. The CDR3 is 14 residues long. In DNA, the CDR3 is TGTGCCAGCAGCCCCAACTCTGGGGCCAACGTCCTGACTTTC. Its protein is CASSPNSGANVLTF.

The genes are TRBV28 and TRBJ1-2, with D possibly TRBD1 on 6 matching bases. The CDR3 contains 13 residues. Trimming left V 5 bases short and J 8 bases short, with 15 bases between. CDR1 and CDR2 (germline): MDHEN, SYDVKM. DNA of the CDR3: TGTGCCAGCAGTCTCCGGCTCGACAGGGGCTACACCTTC. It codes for CASSLRLDRGYTF.

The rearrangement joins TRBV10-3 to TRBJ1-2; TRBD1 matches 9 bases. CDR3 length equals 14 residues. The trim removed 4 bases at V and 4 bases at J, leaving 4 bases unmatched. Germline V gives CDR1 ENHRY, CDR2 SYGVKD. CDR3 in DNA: TGTGCCATCAGTGGCACAGGGGGCGCCTATGGCTACACCTTC. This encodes CAISGTGGAYGYTF.

This CDR3 reads CAWSTGDTQYF. The CDR3 DNA is TGTGCCTGGAGTACTGGAGATACGCAGTATTTT. The gene calls are TRBV30 and TRBJ2-3; no definite D call. This CDR3 is built from 11 residues. The V end was cut by 2 bases, the J end by 5 bases, with 5 bases between. The V gene's germline CDR1 is GTSNPN and CDR2 SVGIG (reference sequence). The full variable domain, its missing parts supplied by reference TRBV30 and TRBJ2-3, is SQTIHQWPATLVQPVGSPLSLECTVEGTSNPNLYWYRQAAGRGLQLLFYSVGIGQISSEVPQNLSASRPQDRQFILSSKKLLLSDSGFYLCAWSTGDTQYFGPGTRLTVL.

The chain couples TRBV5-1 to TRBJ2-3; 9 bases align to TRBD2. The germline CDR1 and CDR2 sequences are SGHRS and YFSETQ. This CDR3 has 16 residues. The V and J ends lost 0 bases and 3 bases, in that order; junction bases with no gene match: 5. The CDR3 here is CASSLGGRAGTDTQYF. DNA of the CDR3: TGCGCCAGCAGCTTGGGCGGGAGGGCCGGGACAGATACGCAGTATTTT.

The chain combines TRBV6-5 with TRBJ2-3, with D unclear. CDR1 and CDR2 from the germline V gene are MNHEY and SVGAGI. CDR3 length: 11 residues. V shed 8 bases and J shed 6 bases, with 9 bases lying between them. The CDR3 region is CASGRLDTQYF. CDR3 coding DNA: TGTGCCAGCGGGCGCCTCGATACGCAGTATTTT.

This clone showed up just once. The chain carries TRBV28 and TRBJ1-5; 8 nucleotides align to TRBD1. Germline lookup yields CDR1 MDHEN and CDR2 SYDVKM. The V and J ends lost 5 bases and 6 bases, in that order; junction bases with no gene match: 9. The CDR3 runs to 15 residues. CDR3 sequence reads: CASSPGDRTSQPQHF. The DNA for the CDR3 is TGTGCCAGCAGTCCCGGGGACAGGACGAGTCAGCCCCAGCATTTT.